The 18 T cell receptor beta chains given below trace back to one sample, sequenced in a study of blood T cells in healthy people across ages. A second PCR, run for roughly 7 to 11 cycles, used a sample-barcoded 5' primer plus a J-beta primer mix. TCRdb fed the 5' RACE reads into MiXCR, producing one record per CDR3 protein. The repertoire holds more than 650,000 distinct CDR3 sequences, with approximately 22% as singletons. Material: blood. These receptors all come from a man between 65 and 79 years old in good health.

This clonotype was found a few times. The chain has TRBV10-3 and TRBJ2-1; D is uncertain. This CDR3 contains 12 residues. V dropped 3 bases and J dropped 8 bases, with 8 bases sitting between them. Germline loops: CDR1 ENHRY, CDR2 SYGVKD. CDR3 coding DNA: TGTGCCATCAGTGACCCCCTTCATGAGCAGTTCTTC. This sequence encodes CAISDPLHEQFF.

CDR3 DNA: TGTGCCAGCAGCGCCACATATTACAATGAGCAGTTCTTC. This sequence encodes CASSATYYNEQFF. The chain combines TRBV7-3 with TRBJ2-1; D not certain. The CDR3 totals 13 residues. Germline CDR1 and CDR2: SGHTA and FQGTGA. V was pared by 5 bases and J by 4 bases, with 9 bases between.

This clonotype appeared a few times. The CDR3 nucleotides read TGTGCCAGCAGCTTAGACGGAGGGAGGCCCCAGCATTTT. Protein: CASSLDGGRPQHF. The gene calls are TRBV7-9 and TRBJ1-5, with no clear D. The V gene's germline CDR1 is SEHNR and CDR2 FQNEAQ (reference sequence). The CDR3 contains 13 residues. Trimming removed 1 base at V and 9 bases at J, with 10 bases between.

This clonotype was detected only a few times. The chain is built from TRBV5-6 and TRBJ1-1; a weak D match, TRBD1 (6 bases). CDR3 length: 15 residues. V was pared by 5 bases and J by 1 base, with 15 bases between. Germline-derived CDR1 and CDR2 are SGHDT and YYEEEE. CDR3 in DNA: TGTGCCAGCAGTATTCTGGGGGCCGGGAACACTGAAGCTTTCTTT. Amino acid sequence: CASSILGAGNTEAFF. The variable domain in full, completed from reference TRBV5-6 and TRBJ1-1, reads DAGVTQSPTHLIKTRGQQVTLRCSPKSGHDTVSWYQQALGQGPQFIFQYYEEEERQRGNFPDRFSGHQFPNYSSELNVNALLLGDSALYLCASSILGAGNTEAFFGQGTRLTVV.

The rearrangement joins TRBV12-3 or TRBV12-4 to TRBJ1-3, with D perhaps TRBD1 (6 bases). The V end was cut by 7 bases, the J end by 6 bases, with 16 bases between. This CDR3 spans 14 amino acids. CDR3 in amino acids: CASKAYRVENTIYF. CDR3 nucleotide sequence: TGTGCCAGCAAAGCCTACAGGGTTGAAAACACCATATATTTT.

In its sample, this clonotype was seen a few times. J is TRBJ2-5 and V is TRBV15; 14 nucleotides agree with TRBD2. The CDR3 is 19 amino acids. Germline V gene sequence: CDR1 LNHNV, CDR2 YYDKDF (reference sequence). V lost 0 bases and J lost 4; bases outside the gene matches: 10. CDR3 in DNA: TGTGCCACCAGCAGAGATCTTTTAGGACTAGCGGGAGGCCGAGAGACCCAGTACTTC. Protein product: CATSRDLLGLAGGRETQYF. The full variable domain, its missing parts supplied by reference TRBV15 and TRBJ2-5, is DAMVIQNPRYQVTQFGKPVTLSCSQTLNHNVMYWYQQKSSQAPKLLFHYYDKDFNNEADTPDNFQSRRPNTSFCFLDIRSPGLGDTAMYLCATSRDLLGLAGGRETQYFGPGTRLLVL.

This clonotype came up a few times. The rearrangement joins TRBV23-1 to TRBJ2-4; 8 bases map to TRBD1. TRBV23-1 belongs to the ORF category, with a function that is uncertain. The V gene end was trimmed by 6 bases and the J gene end by 1 base; junction bases not matched to a gene: 8. The CDR3 runs 16 residues. As DNA, the CDR3 is TGCGCCAGCAGAAAAAGTCGACAGGGGGCCAAAAACATTCAGTACTTC. Its translation: CASRKSRQGAKNIQYF.

The rearrangement links TRBV29-1 to TRBJ2-1, with 10 bases identical to TRBD2. With V trimmed by 5 bases and J by 6 bases, 4 bases remained unmatched. Germline values: CDR1 SQVTM, CDR2 ANQGSEA. This CDR3 spans 13 amino acids. The chain's CDR3 is CSVSGLAVNEQFF. The DNA for the CDR3 is TGCAGCGTTTCAGGACTAGCGGTCAATGAGCAGTTCTTC.

The chain couples TRBV29-1 to TRBJ1-4, with D unresolved. The V gene lost 4 bases and the J gene lost 5 bases, with 11 bases spanning the gap. CDR3 length equals 13 residues. CDR1 is SQVTM, CDR2 ANQGSEA, per germline. The CDR3 protein is CSVGGLENEKLFF. In DNA form, the CDR3 reads TGCAGCGTTGGAGGCCTAGAGAATGAAAAACTGTTTTTT.

This clonotype was found many times. The chain combines TRBV7-9 with TRBJ2-2, with D maybe TRBD1 (6 bases). Trimming removed 6 bases from V and 5 bases from J, with 13 bases in between. CDR3 size: 14 residues. Germline V gene data show CDR1 as SEHNR and CDR2 as FQNEAQ (reference sequence). CDR3 residues: CASRNTGSTGELFF. CDR3 sequence (DNA): TGTGCCAGCAGAAATACAGGGTCGACCGGGGAGCTGTTTTTT.

V and J are TRBV18 and TRBJ2-7; D might be TRBD1 (6 bases). Germline V gene sequence: CDR1 KGHSH, CDR2 LQKENI. V was shortened by 3 bases and J by 5 bases, with 14 bases between the two germline ends. The CDR3 consists of 14 residues. Here the CDR3 DNA reads TGTGCCAGCTCACCTACCACAGGGATCGACGAGCAGTACGTC. This sequence encodes CASSPTTGIDEQYV.

The rearrangement links TRBV28 to TRBJ2-7, with a weak D call TRBD2 (5 bases). CDR1 is MDHEN, CDR2 SYDVKM, per germline. The CDR3 loop spans 14 amino acids. Trimming cost V 5 bases and J 1 base, with 12 bases left between them. CDR3 coding DNA: TGTGCCAGCAGTGTGAGAGACTATTCCTACGAGCAGTACTTC. Protein sequence: CASSVRDYSYEQYF. Full variable domain (remainder filled in from reference TRBV28 and TRBJ2-7): DVKVTQSSRYLVKRTGEKVFLECVQDMDHENMFWYRQDPGLGLRLIYFSYDVKMKEKGDIPEGYSVSREKKERFSLILESASTNQTSMYLCASSVRDYSYEQYFGPGTRLTVT.

This chain links TRBV7-9 with TRBJ1-1; TRBD1 is a possible D gene (5 bases). Looked up from germline, CDR1 is SEHNR and CDR2 is FQNEAQ (reference sequence). This CDR3 is built from 15 residues. V dropped 2 bases and J dropped 1 base, with 11 bases sitting between them. Here the CDR3 reads CASSLRGTTNTEAFF. DNA of the CDR3: TGTGCCAGCAGCTTACGCGGGACGACGAACACTGAAGCTTTCTTT. Together with reference TRBV7-9 and TRBJ1-1, the CDR3 gives the full variable domain: DTGVSQNPRHKITKRGQNVTFRCDPISEHNRLYWYRQTLGQGPEFLTYFQNEAQLEKSRLLSDRFSAERPKGSFSTLEIQRTEQGDSAMYLCASSLRGTTNTEAFFGQGTRLTVV.

This chain joins TRBV7-2 and TRBJ2-3; D gene uncertain. V shed 1 base and J shed 7 bases, with 6 bases lying between them. Germline V gene lookup returns CDR1 SGHTA and CDR2 FQGNSA. This CDR3 contains 12 residues. As DNA, the CDR3 is TGTGCCAGCAGCTTAGAGAGAAATACGCAGTATTTT. It specifies CASSLERNTQYF. The variable domain in full, completed from reference TRBV7-2 and TRBJ2-3, reads GAGVSQSPSNKVTEKGKDVELRCDPISGHTALYWYRQSLGQGLEFLIYFQGNSAPDKSGLPSDRFSAERTGGSVSTLTIQRTQQEDSAVYLCASSLERNTQYFGPGTRLTVL.

The CDR3 DNA sequence: TGTGCCAGCAGCTTATTAGACTACTCCACAGATACGCAGTATTTT. Translation: CASSLLDYSTDTQYF. This rearrangement joins TRBV7-2 to TRBJ2-3, with D maybe TRBD2 (5 bases). Germline-derived CDR1 and CDR2 are SGHTA and FQGNSA. This CDR3 region has 15 residues. V was pared by 2 bases and J by 2 bases, with 11 bases between.

J is TRBJ2-3 and V is TRBV12-3 or TRBV12-4; the D is unclear. The CDR3 extends over 11 amino acids. V shed 7 bases and J shed 4 bases, with 6 bases lying between them. The CDR3 DNA reads TGTGCCAGCAAAGGCGCAGATACGCAGTATTTT. Residues: CASKGADTQYF.

This clonotype was seen only a few times. The chain recombines TRBV29-1 with TRBJ1-6; D uncertain. The CDR3 totals 13 residues. Germline V gene lookup returns CDR1 SQVTM and CDR2 ANQGSEA. V was pared by 0 bases and J by 7 bases, with 7 bases between. The CDR3 sequence: CSVEDLENSPLHF. Written as DNA, the CDR3 is TGCAGCGTTGAAGACCTGGAAAATTCACCCCTCCACTTT.

In this sample, this clonotype turned up many times. This chain joins TRBV7-9 and TRBJ2-3; possibly TRBD2 for D (5 bases). In germline, CDR1 is SEHNR, CDR2 FQNEAQ (reference sequence). With 3 bases removed from V and 2 bases from J, the gap between germline ends came to 12 bases. There are 15 residues in the CDR3. The CDR3 nucleotides are TGTGCCAGCAGCTTGGCCGCGGGCTACACAGATACGCAGTATTTT. It specifies CASSLAAGYTDTQYF.